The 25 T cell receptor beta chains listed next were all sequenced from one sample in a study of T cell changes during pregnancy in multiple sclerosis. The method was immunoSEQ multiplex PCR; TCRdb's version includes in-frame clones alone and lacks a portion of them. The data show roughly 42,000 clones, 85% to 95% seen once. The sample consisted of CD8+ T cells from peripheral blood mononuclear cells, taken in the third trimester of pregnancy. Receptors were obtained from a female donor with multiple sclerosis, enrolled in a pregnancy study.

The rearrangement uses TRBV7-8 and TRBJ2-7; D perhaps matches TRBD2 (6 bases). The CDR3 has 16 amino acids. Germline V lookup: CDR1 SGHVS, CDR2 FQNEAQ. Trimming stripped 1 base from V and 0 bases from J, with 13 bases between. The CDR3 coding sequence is TGTGCCAGCAGCTTAGGACAGATCGGGGGCTCCTACGAGCAGTACTTC. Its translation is CASSLGQIGGSYEQYF.

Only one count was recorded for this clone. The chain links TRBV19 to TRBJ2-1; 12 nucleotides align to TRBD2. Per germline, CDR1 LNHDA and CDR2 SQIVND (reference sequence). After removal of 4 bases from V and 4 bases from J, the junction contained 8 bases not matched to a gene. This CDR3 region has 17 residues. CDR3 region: CASSSRTSGTLYNEQFF. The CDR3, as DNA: TGTGCCAGTAGTAGCAGGACTAGCGGGACTCTGTACAATGAGCAGTTCTTC.

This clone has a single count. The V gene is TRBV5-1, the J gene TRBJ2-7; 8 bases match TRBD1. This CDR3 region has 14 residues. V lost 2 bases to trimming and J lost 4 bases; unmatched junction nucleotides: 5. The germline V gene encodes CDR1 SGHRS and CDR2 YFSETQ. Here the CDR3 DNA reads TGCGCCAGCAGCTTTCAGGGGGCTCGATACGAGCAGTACTTC. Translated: CASSFQGARYEQYF.

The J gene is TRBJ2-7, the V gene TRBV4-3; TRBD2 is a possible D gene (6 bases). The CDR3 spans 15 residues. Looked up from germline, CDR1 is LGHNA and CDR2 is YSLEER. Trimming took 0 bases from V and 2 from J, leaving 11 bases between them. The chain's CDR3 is CASSQDRSGPYEQYF. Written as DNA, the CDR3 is TGCGCCAGCAGCCAAGATCGCAGCGGGCCCTACGAGCAGTACTTC.

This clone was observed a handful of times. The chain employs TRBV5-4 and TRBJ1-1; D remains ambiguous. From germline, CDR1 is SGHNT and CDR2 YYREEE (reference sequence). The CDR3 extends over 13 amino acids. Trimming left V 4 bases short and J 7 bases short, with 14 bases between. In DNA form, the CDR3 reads TGTGCCAGCAGCCCGTTAAGCGGGGATGAAGCTTTCTTT. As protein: CASSPLSGDEAFF.

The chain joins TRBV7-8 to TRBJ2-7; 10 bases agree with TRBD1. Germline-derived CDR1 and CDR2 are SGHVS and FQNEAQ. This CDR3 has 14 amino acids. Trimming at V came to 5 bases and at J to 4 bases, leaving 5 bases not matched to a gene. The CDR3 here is CASSDRGRWYEQYF. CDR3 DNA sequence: TGTGCCAGCAGCGACAGGGGGCGGTGGTACGAGCAGTACTTC.

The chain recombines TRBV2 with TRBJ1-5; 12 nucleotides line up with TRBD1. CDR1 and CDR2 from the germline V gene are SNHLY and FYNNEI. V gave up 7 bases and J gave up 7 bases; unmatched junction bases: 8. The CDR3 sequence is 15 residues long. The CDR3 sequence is CASTRGTGGDQPQHF. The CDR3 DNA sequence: TGTGCCAGCACACGGGGGACAGGGGGCGACCAGCCCCAGCATTTT. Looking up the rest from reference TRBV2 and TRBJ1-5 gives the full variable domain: EPEVTQTPSHQVTQMGQEVILRCVPISNHLYFYWYRQILGQKVEFLVSFYNNEISEKSEIFDDQFSVERPDGSNFTLKIRSTKLEDSAMYFCASTRGTGGDQPQHFGDGTRLSIL.

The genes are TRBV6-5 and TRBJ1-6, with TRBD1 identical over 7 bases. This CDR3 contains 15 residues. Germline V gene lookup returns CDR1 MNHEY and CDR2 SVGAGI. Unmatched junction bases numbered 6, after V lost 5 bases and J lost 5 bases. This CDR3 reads CASSMWDSNNSPLHF. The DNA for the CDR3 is TGTGCCAGCAGTATGTGGGACAGTAATAATTCACCCCTCCACTTT.

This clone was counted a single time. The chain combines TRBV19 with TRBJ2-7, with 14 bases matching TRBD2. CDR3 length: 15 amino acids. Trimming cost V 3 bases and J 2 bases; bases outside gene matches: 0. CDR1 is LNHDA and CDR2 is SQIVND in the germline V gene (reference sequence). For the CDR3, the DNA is TGTGCCAGTAGTATGGGACTAGCGGGAGCCTACGAGCAGTACTTC. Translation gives CASSMGLAGAYEQYF.

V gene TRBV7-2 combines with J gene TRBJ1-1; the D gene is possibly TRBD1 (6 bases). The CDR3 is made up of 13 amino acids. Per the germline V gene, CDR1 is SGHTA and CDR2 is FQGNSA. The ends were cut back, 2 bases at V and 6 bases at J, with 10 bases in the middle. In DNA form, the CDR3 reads TGTGCCAGCAGCTTAACAGGGTTCCCTGAAGCTTTCTTT. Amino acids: CASSLTGFPEAFF.

The CDR3 DNA is TGCAGCGTTAGGCTAGAAGGCGAGCAGTACTTC. Translating gives CSVRLEGEQYF. The V gene is TRBV29-1, the J gene TRBJ2-7; D unresolved. Deletions cut 5 bases from V and 6 bases from J, with 11 bases between. Germline V CDR1 and CDR2: SQVTM, ANQGSEA. The CDR3 runs 11 residues.

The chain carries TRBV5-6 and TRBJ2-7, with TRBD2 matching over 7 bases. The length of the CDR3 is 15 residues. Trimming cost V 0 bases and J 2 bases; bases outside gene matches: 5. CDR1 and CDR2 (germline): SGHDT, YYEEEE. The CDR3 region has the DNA TGTGCCAGCAGCTTGGCCGTGGCGGGAGCCTACGAGCAGTACTTC. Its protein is CASSLAVAGAYEQYF.

CDR3 DNA: TGTGCCAGCAGCCAACAGAGACTAGCGGGAGACACAGATACGCAGTATTTT. Residues: CASSQQRLAGDTDTQYF. This rearrangement joins TRBV14 to TRBJ2-3; 12 nucleotides line up with TRBD2. Per the germline V gene, CDR1 is SGHDN and CDR2 is FVKESK. V gave up 2 bases and J gave up 2 bases; unmatched junction bases: 5. The CDR3 length is 17 residues.

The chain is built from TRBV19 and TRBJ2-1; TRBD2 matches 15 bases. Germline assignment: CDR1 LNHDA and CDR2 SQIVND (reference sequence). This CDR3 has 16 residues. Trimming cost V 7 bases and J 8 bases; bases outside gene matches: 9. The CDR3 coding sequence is TGTGCCAGTACCCCGGGACTAGCGGGAGGTTTGGATGAGCAGTTCTTC. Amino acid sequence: CASTPGLAGGLDEQFF.

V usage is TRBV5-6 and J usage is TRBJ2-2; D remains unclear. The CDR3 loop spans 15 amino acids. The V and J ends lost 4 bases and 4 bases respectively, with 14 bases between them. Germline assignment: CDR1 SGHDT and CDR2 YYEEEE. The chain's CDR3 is CASSPFTVRTGELFF. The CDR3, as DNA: TGTGCCAGCAGCCCATTTACGGTACGCACCGGGGAGCTGTTTTTT.

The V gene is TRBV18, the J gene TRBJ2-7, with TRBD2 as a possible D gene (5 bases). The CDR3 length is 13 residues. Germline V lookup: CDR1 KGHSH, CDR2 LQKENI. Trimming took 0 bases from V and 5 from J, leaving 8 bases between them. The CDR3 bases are TGTGCCAGCTCACCACCGTTGGGAGACGAGCAGTACTTC. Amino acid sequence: CASSPPLGDEQYF.

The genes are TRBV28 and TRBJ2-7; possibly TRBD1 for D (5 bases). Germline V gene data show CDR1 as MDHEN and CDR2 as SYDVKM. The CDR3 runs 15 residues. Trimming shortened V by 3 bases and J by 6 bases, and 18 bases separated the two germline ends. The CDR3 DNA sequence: TGTGCCAGCAGTTTGCAGGGATCTGCTACTCTCGAGCAGTACTTC. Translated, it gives CASSLQGSATLEQYF.

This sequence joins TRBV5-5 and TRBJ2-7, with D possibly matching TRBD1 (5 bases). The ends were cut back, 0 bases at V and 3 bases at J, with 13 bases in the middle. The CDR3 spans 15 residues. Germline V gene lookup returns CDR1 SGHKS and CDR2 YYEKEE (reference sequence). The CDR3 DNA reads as TGTGCCAGCAGCTTGGGGGGCTCGGATTACTACGAGCAGTACTTC. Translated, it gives CASSLGGSDYYEQYF.

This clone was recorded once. The CDR3 DNA sequence: TGTGCCAGTAGTGTGCGCGCCTACAATGAGCAGTTCTTC. Translating it yields CASSVRAYNEQFF. The genes are TRBV19 and TRBJ2-1; D gene ambiguous. CDR1 is LNHDA and CDR2 is SQIVND in the germline V gene (reference sequence). The CDR3 consists of 13 residues. V shed 5 bases and J shed 2 bases, with 7 bases lying between them.

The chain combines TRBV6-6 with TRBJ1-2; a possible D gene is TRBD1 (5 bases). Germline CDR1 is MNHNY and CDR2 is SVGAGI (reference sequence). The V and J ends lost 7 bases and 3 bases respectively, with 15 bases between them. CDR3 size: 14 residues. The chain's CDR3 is CASIPTGGDYGYTF. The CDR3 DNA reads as TGTGCCAGCATCCCAACCGGGGGGGACTATGGCTACACCTTC.

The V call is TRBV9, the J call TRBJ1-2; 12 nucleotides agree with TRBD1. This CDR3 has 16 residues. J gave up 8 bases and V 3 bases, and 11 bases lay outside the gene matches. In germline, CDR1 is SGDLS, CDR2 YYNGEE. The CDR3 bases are TGTGCCAGCAGCGCGGGACCGGGACAGGGGGCGGGGGGCTACACCTTC. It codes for CASSAGPGQGAGGYTF.

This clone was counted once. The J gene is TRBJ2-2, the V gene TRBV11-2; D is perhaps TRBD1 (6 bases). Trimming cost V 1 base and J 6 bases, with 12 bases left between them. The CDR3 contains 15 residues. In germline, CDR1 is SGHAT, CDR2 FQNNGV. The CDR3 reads CASSLGGLIAGELFF. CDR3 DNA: TGTGCCAGCAGCTTAGGGGGGCTTATCGCCGGGGAGCTGTTTTTT. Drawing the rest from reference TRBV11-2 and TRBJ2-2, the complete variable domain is EAGVAQSPRYKIIEKRQSVAFWCNPISGHATLYWYQQILGQGPKLLIQFQNNGVVDDSQLPKDRFSAERLKGVDSTLKIQPAKLEDSAVYLCASSLGGLIAGELFFGEGSRLTVL.

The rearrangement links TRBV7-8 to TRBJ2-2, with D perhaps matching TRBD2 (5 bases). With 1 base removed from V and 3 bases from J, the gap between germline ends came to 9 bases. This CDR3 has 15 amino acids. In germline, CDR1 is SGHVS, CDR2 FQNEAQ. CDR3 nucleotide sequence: TGTGCCAGCAGCTTAGGACGGACTCACACCGGGGAGCTGTTTTTT. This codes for CASSLGRTHTGELFF.

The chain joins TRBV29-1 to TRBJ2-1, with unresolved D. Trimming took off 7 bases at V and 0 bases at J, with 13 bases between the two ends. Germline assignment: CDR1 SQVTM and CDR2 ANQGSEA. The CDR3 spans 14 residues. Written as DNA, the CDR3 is TGCAGCGCTTTGAGAGAGAACTCCTACAATGAGCAGTTCTTC. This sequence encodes CSALRENSYNEQFF.

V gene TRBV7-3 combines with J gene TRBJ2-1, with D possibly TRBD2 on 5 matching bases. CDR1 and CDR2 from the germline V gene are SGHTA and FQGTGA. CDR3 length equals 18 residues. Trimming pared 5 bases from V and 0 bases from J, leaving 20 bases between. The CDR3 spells CASSPQEPSSFSYNEQFF. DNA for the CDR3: TGTGCCAGCAGCCCACAAGAGCCTAGCAGCTTCTCCTACAATGAGCAGTTCTTC.